These T cell receptor beta chains were read from a single sample in a study of cytomegalovirus exposure and HLA in healthy donors. The protocol was immunoSEQ multiplex PCR, while the TCRdb copy is restricted to in-frame clones and leaves out a portion. Found here are roughly 130,000 clones, about two thirds of them singletons; the top ten hold approximately 7%. The sequenced material came from PBMCs. These receptors were obtained from a man aged 40-50 years in good health and CMV-seropositive. Each CDR3 is given without its conserved first and last residue.

cdr3_aa v_call
ASSLPTGEVH TRBV19
ASTPGGIYNEQF TRBV9
ATREDSYEQY TRBV10-3
ASSLEGAQNEKLF TRBV4-1
ASSLAGGAEAF TRBV7-6
ASSPTSDADTQY TRBV5-1
ASRPERAGEKLF TRBV27
ASSYRTGQANEKLF TRBV6-5
ASSLSTGVKNIQY TRBV6-5
ASSASPGVSNQPQH TRBV9
ASSQGGRRSF TRBV6-1
ASSDRGSETQY TRBV6-1
ASSAGTGKVSGELF TRBV9
ATQGGGTYGYT TRBV28
ASSVDRPGVGYGYT TRBV9
ASSFTGGGEQF TRBV16
ASSSEAGSSGNTIY TRBV19
ASSGRHTWGEQF TRBV19
ASSFQGGAYYNEQF TRBV28
ASSQRDSLRVLT TRBV7-9
ASSINGERGYT TRBV19
ASSLPGQGPNTGELF TRBV28
ASSQELTGQDTQY TRBV4-2
ATSSGGPLYEQY TRBV15
ASSQVWGGYNEQF TRBV14
ASSLVLAGRQF TRBV28
AASALGGAYNEQF TRBV27
ASSPRGLAYEQY TRBV28
SSSLVGDRGRETQY TRBV7-9
ASRLTPGTYNSPLH TRBV7-6
ASSTTVLTEAF TRBV19
ASRDQVGSNTGELF TRBV27
ASSWDRLGNTIY TRBV5-1
ASSLEQYNSPLH TRBV7-9
ASSPRQALNSPLH TRBV7-9
ASSPSRDRRNQPQH TRBV28
SVEDPDRVGYGYT TRBV29-1
ASQGVWAYEQY TRBV6-1
ASRLSQNNEQF TRBV2